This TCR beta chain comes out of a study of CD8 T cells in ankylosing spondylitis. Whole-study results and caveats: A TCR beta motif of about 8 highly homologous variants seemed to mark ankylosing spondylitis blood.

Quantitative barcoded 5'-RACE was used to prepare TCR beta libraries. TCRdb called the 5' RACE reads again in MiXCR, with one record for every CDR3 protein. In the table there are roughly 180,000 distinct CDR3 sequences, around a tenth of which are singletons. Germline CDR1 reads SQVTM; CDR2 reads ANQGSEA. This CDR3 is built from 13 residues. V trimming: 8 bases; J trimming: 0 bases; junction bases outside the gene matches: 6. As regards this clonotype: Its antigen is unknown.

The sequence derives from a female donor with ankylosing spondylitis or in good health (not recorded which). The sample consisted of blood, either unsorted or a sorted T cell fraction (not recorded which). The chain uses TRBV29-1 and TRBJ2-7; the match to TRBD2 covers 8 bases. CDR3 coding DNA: TGCAGCACACTGAGCGGGAGCTCCTACGAGCAGTACTTC. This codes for CSTLSGSSYEQYF.